The clone carrying this T cell receptor beta chain was counted once. The record originates from a study of blood T cell repertoires in COVID-19. Study overall: PBMCs, B-cell-depleted T cells, or T cells provided the cDNA or gDNA that made up the material.

Produced via immunoSEQ multiplex PCR; TCRdb's table is partial and in-frame only. The table lists 300,000 to 400,000 clones, roughly 85% of them singletons. Germline V gene lookup returns CDR1 LNHDA and CDR2 SQIVND (reference sequence). This CDR3 has 15 amino acids. V was pared by 5 bases and J by 5 bases, with 10 bases of the junction left unmatched. The receptor was isolated from a human donor in a cohort sampled during active COVID-19. The sample was peripheral blood. J is TRBJ2-7 and V is TRBV19, with TRBD1 matching over 9 bases. DNA for the CDR3: TGTGCCAGTAGTGACTCGGGACAGGGTATTAACGAGCAGTACTTC. Its translation is CASSDSGQGINEQYF. Together with reference TRBV19 and TRBJ2-7, the CDR3 gives the full variable domain: DGGITQSPKYLFRKEGQNVTLSCEQNLNHDAMYWYRQDPGQGLRLIYYSQIVNDFQKGDIAEGYSVSREKKESFPLTVTSAQKNPTAFYLCASSDSGQGINEQYFGPGTRLTVT.